What follows are 8 T cell receptor beta chains derived from one specimen sequenced in a study of blood T cell repertoires in COVID-19. Clones were sequenced by immunoSEQ multiplex PCR, and TCRdb holds only the in-frame ones, with some missing. The sample has roughly 250,000 clones; 88% are singletons. The material sequenced was PBMCs or T cells enriched from blood (not recorded which). The source of these receptors is a woman between 50 and 59 years old who had recovered from COVID-19.

This clone was observed a few times. The chain recombines TRBV5-1 with TRBJ2-1, with 10 nucleotides matching TRBD1. J lost 5 bases, V lost 4 bases, and 9 bases had no gene match. This CDR3 is 16 amino acids long. In germline, CDR1 is SGHRS, CDR2 YFSETQ. CDR3 protein: CASSGTGAARDNEQFF. In DNA, the CDR3 is TGCGCCAGCAGCGGGACAGGGGCCGCTCGGGACAATGAGCAGTTCTTC.

The rearrangement links TRBV18 to TRBJ2-1; weak D call: TRBD1 (6 bases). The CDR3 runs 16 residues. Germline assignment: CDR1 KGHSH and CDR2 LQKENI. V was shortened by 4 bases and J by 2 bases, with 15 bases between the two germline ends. CDR3 sequence: CASSRIIGTPYNEQFF. In nucleotides, the CDR3 is TGTGCCAGCTCACGCATAATCGGGACACCCTACAATGAGCAGTTCTTC.

The V gene is TRBV7-9, the J gene TRBJ1-1; TRBD1 agrees at 9 bases. The CDR3 spans 16 residues. Looked up from germline, CDR1 is SEHNR and CDR2 is FQNEAQ (reference sequence). V was pared by 1 base and J by 1 base, with 4 bases of the junction left unmatched. The CDR3 DNA reads as TGTGCCAGCAGCTTAGGACAGGGGGTCCCGAACACTGAAGCTTTCTTT. Translation: CASSLGQGVPNTEAFF.

The chain is built from TRBV6-4 and TRBJ1-2; 8 bases are shared with TRBD1. The germline V gene has CDR1 MRHNA and CDR2 SNTAGT. The CDR3 is 13 residues long. J gave up 3 bases and V 7 bases, and 4 bases lay outside the gene matches. For the CDR3, the DNA is TGTGCCAGCACCGGACAGGGATACTATGGCTACACCTTC. Translating gives CASTGQGYYGYTF.

This chain uses TRBV28 with TRBJ2-5; 11 nucleotides match TRBD1. Looked up from germline, CDR1 is MDHEN and CDR2 is SYDVKM. Losses at the gene ends were 5 bases for V and 6 bases for J; bases not matched to a gene: 11. The CDR3 has 16 residues. The CDR3 reads CASSPPGQGAKKTQYF. The CDR3 nucleotides read TGTGCCAGCAGTCCCCCCGGACAGGGGGCTAAGAAGACCCAGTACTTC.

The gene calls are TRBV6-2 or TRBV6-3 and TRBJ1-1; D not certain. The CDR3 is made up of 15 amino acids. Germline lookup yields CDR1 MNHEY and CDR2 SVGEGT. Trimming took 5 bases from V and 0 from J, leaving 13 bases between them. The CDR3 DNA reads TGTGCCAGCAGTCGCTCAGGCAGAGTGAACACTGAAGCTTTCTTT. Amino acids: CASSRSGRVNTEAFF.

This clone was observed once. This sequence joins TRBV7-2 and TRBJ2-5; TRBD2 matches 13 bases. Germline loops: CDR1 SGHTA, CDR2 FQGNSA. The J segment lost 4 bases and the V segment lost 6 bases, leaving 5 bases of the junction unmatched. The CDR3 contains 15 residues. In DNA form, the CDR3 reads TGTGCCAGCAGTCAAGGGACTAGCGGGATAGAGACCCAGTACTTC. Protein sequence: CASSQGTSGIETQYF.

The gene calls are TRBV19 and TRBJ1-5, with 7 positions matching TRBD1. The CDR3 is 16 residues long. The germline gives CDR1 LNHDA, CDR2 SQIVND (reference sequence). J gave up 5 bases and V 6 bases, and 13 bases lay outside the gene matches. In DNA, the CDR3 is TGTGCCAGTAGACCGGGACAGCCCGGGCAGCATCAGCCCCAGCATTTT. Its translation: CASRPGQPGQHQPQHF.